In its sample, the clone carrying this TCR beta chain was seen a few times. These data come from a study of spatial heterogeneity in lung cancer. TCRdb redid the calling of the 5' RACE reads with MiXCR, one entry per CDR3 protein. The sample has approximately 44,000 distinct CDR3 sequences, about an eighth seen once. CDR3 length equals 16 residues. From germline, CDR1 is MNHNS and CDR2 SASEGT. The V gene end was trimmed by 5 bases and the J gene end by 1 base; junction bases not matched to a gene: 9. The time point: sample taken at primary tumor resection. Whole RNA was taken from tumor, nontumor lung or frozen PBMC; it was then sequenced unsorted.

This chain connects TRBV6-1 to TRBJ1-2; 8 bases line up with TRBD1. Source: PBMCs, taken at surgery. The receptor was isolated from a male donor with early-stage non-small cell lung cancer. The CDR3 DNA is TGTGCCAGCAGTTCTCCGGGACAGGCGCTTAACTATGGCTACACCTTC. This sequence encodes CASSSPGQALNYGYTF.